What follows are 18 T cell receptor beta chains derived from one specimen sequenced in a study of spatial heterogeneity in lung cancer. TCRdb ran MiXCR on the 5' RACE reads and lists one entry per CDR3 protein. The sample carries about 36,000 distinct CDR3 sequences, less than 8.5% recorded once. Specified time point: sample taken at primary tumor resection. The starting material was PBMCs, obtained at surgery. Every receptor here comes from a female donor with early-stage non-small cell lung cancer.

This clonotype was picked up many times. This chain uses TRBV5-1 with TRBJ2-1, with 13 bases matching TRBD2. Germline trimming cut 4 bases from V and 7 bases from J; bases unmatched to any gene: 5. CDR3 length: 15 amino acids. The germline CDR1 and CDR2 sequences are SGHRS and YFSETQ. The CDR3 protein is CASSMTSGRINEQFF. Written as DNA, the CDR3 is TGCGCCAGCAGCATGACTAGCGGGAGGATAAATGAGCAGTTCTTC.

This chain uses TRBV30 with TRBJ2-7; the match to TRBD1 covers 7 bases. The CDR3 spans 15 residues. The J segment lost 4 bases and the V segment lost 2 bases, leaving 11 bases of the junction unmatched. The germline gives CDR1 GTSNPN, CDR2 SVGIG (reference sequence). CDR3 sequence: CAWSTPRQGGYEQYF. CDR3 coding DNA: TGTGCCTGGAGTACCCCCCGACAGGGCGGGTACGAGCAGTACTTC.

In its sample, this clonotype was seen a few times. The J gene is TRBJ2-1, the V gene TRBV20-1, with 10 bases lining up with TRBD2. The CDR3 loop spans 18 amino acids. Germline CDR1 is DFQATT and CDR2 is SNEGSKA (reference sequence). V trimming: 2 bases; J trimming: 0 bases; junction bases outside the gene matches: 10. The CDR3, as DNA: TGCAGTGCTAGATACCTAGCGGGAGACGCCGGCTCCTACAATGAGCAGTTCTTC. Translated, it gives CSARYLAGDAGSYNEQFF.

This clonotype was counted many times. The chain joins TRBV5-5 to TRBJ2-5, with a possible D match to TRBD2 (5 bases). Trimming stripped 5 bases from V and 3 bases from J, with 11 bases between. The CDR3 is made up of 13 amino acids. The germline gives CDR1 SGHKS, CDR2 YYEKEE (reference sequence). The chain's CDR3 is CASSRGREETQYF. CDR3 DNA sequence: TGTGCCAGCAGTCGCGGGCGAGAAGAGACCCAGTACTTC.

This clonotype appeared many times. The CDR3 here is CASSLLEAGFPYNEQFF. The CDR3 DNA follows: TGTGCCAGCAGCTTGCTTGAGGCGGGATTCCCCTACAATGAGCAGTTCTTC. The rearrangement uses TRBV7-6 and TRBJ2-1; the D gene is possibly TRBD2 (6 bases). V was shortened by 3 bases and J by 2 bases, with 17 bases between the two germline ends. This CDR3 is 17 amino acids long. Germline lookup yields CDR1 SGHVS and CDR2 FNYEAQ.

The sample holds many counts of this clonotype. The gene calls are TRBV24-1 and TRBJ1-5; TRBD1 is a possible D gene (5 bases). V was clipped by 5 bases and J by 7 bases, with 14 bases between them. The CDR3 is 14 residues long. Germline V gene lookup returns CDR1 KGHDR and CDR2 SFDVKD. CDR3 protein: CATSVGQAKQPQHF. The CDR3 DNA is TGTGCCACCAGTGTGGGGCAGGCCAAACAGCCCCAGCATTTT.

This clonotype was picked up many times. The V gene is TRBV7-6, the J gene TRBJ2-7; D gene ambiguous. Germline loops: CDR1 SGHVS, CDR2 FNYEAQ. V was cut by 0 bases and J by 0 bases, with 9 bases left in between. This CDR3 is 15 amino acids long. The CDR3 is CASSLASDSSYEQYF. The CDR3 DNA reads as TGTGCCAGCAGCTTAGCCTCCGATAGCTCCTACGAGCAGTACTTC.

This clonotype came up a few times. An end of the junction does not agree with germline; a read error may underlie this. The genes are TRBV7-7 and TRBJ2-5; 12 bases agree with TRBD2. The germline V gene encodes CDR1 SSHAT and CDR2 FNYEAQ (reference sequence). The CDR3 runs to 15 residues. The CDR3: CASSPASGGGAAQYF. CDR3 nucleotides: TGTGCTAGCAGCCCGGCTAGCGGGGGGGGTGCGGCCCAGTACTTC.

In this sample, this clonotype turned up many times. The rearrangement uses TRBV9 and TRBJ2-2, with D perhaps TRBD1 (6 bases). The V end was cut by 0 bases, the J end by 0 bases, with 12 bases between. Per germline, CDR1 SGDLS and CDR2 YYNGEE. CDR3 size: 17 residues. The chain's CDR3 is CASSVGIGTTNTGELFF. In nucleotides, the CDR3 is TGTGCCAGCAGCGTAGGTATCGGGACAACGAACACCGGGGAGCTGTTTTTT.

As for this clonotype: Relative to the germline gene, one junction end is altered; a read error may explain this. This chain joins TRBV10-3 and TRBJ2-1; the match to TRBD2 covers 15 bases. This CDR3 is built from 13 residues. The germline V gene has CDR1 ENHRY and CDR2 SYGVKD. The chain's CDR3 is CGIGLAGGIEQFF. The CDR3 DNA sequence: TGTGGCATCGGACTAGCGGGAGGGATTGAGCAGTTCTTC.

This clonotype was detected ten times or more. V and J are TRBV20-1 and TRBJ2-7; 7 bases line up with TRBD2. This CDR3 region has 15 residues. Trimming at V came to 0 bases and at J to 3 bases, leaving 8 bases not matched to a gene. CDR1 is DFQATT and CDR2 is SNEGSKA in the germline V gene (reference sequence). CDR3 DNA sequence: TGCAGTGCTAGAGACGGGCAGGGAGGGAGCTACGAGCAGTACTTC. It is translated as CSARDGQGGSYEQYF.

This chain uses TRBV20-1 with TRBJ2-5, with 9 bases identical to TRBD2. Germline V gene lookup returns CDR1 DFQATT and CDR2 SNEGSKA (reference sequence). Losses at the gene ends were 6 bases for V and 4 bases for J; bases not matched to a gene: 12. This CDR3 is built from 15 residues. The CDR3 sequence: CSAPPASGVGETQYF. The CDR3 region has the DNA TGCAGTGCCCCCCCGGCTAGCGGGGTTGGAGAGACCCAGTACTTC.

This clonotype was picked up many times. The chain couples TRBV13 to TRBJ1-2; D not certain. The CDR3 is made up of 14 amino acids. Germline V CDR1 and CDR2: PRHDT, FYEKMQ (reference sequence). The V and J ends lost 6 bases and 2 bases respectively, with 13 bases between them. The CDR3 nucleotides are TGTGCCAGCAGTGTCTGGCAGATCAACTATGGCTACACCTTC. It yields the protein CASSVWQINYGYTF. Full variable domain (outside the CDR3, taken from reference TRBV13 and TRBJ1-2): AAGVIQSPRHLIKEKRETATLKCYPIPRHDTVYWYQQGPGQDPQFLISFYEKMQSDKGSIPDRFSAQQFSDYHSELNMSSLELGDSALYFCASSVWQINYGYTFGSGTRLTVV.

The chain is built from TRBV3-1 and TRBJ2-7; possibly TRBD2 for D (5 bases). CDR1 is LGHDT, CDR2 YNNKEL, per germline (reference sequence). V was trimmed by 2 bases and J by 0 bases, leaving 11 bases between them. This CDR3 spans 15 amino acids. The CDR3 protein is CASSQRLGSSYEQYF. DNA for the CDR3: TGTGCCAGCAGCCAAAGACTGGGGAGCTCCTACGAGCAGTACTTC.

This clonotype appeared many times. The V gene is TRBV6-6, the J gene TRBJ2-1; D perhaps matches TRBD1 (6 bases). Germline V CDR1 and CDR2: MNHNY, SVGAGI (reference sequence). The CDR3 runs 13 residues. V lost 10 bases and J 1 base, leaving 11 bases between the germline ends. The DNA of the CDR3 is TGTGCCACCCGAGGGGGTTCCTACAATGAGCAGTTCTTC. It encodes CATRGGSYNEQFF.

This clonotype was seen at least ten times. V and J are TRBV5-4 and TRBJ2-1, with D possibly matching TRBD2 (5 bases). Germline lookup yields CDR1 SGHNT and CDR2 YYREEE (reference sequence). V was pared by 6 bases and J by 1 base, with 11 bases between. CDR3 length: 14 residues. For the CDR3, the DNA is TGTGCCAGCACCTCGGGGAATTCCTACAATGAGCAGTTCTTC. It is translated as CASTSGNSYNEQFF.

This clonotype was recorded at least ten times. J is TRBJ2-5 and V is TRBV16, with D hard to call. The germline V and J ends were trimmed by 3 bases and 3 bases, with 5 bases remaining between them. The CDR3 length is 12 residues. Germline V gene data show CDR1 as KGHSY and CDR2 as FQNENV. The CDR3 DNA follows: TGTGCCAGCAGCCAGGAGAAAGAGACCCAGTACTTC. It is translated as CASSQEKETQYF.

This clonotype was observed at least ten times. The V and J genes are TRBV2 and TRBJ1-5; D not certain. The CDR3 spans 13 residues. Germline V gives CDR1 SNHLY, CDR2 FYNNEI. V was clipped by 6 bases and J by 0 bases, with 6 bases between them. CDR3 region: CASRADSNQPQHF. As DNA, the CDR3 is TGTGCCAGCAGGGCGGATAGCAATCAGCCCCAGCATTTT.